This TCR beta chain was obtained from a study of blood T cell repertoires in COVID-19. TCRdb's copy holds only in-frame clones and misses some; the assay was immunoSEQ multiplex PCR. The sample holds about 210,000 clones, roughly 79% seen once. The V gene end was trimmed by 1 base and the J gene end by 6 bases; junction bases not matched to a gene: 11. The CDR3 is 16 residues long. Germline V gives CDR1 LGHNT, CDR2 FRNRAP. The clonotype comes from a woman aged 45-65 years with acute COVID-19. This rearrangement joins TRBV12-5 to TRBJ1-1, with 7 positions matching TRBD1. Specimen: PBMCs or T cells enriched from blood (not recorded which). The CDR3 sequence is CASGLGRQGRTAEAFF. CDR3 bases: TGTGCTAGTGGTTTGGGCAGACAGGGAAGGACCGCTGAAGCTTTCTTT.